The 2 T cell receptor beta chains given below trace back to one sample, sequenced in a study of blood T cells in healthy people across ages. Through a sample-barcoded 5' primer and a J-beta primer mix, a second PCR was run for about 6 to 11 cycles. TCRdb re-called the 5' RACE reads with MiXCR, one entry per CDR3 protein. This repertoire shows some 890,000 distinct CDR3 sequences, 25% to 30% found once; its top ten account for around 9.6%. These same records also appear under a second study, on T cells of mothers and their children.

The sequenced material came from blood. Source of these receptors: a woman aged 40 to 49 in good health.

The chain is built from TRBV18 and TRBJ2-1, with TRBD1 as a possible D gene (6 bases). The CDR3 sequence is 16 residues long. V shed 6 bases and J shed 10 bases, with 25 bases lying between them. The germline gives CDR1 KGHSH, CDR2 LQKENI. The CDR3 here is CASSPGNVRGSYEQFF. DNA of the CDR3: TGTGCCAGCTCTCCGGGAAACGTCAGGGGTAGCTACGAGCAGTTCTTC. Looking up the rest from reference TRBV18 and TRBJ2-1 gives the full variable domain: NAGVMQNPRHLVRRRGQEARLRCSPMKGHSHVYWYRQLPEEGLKFMVYLQKENIIDESGMPKERFSAEFPKEGPSILRIQQVVRGDSAAYFCASSPGNVRGSYEQFFGPGTRLTVL.

The V gene is TRBV6-6, the J gene TRBJ1-1; 9 bases are shared with TRBD1. Germline trimming cut 6 bases from V and 4 bases from J; bases unmatched to any gene: 6. Germline loops: CDR1 MNHNY, CDR2 SVGAGI (reference sequence). The CDR3 has 14 amino acids. The chain's CDR3 is CASSYRGQSTEAFF. In nucleotides, the CDR3 is TGTGCCAGCAGCTACAGGGGGCAGAGCACTGAAGCTTTCTTT.